The T cell receptor beta chain under discussion was sequenced for a study of OX40 agonist ivuxolimab in advanced cancers. Regarding the complete study: The costimulatory receptor OX40 (CD134) was targeted by ivuxolimab, a fully human IgG2 agonistic monoclonal antibody. Partial responses occurred in three dose-escalation patients: two with cutaneous melanoma and one with hepatocellular carcinoma. Of the approximately 53 patients in dose escalation, some 19 had hepatocellular carcinoma, about 15 had melanoma, 9 had renal cell carcinoma and 9 had head and neck cancer. The paper covers the monotherapy dose-escalation part of the phase I ivuxolimab trial, which included N ≈ 52 patients. Patients were allowed to have had prior anti-PD-1, anti-PD-L1 or anti-CTLA-4 therapy, and around 40% of the dose-escalation patients had previously received checkpoint inhibitors. The point of sequencing TCRbeta in the periphery was to test whether ivuxolimab changed TCR sequence diversity and drove clonal T-cell expansion. The dose-escalation cohort was over 70% male with a mean age of 60 years, ranging from roughly 20 to 80. Intravenous ivuxolimab was administered to patients every 2 weeks at six dose levels: 0.01, 0.1, 0.3, 1.5, 3 and 10 mg/kg. Beyond this particular receptor, the publication reports: At doses of 0.1 to 3.0 mg/kg, clonal expansion of both CD4+ and CD8+ blood T cells was observed from baseline to week 6. Low levels of normalized T-cell clonal expansion were also seen in some patients who did not respond. In the 0.1-3.0 mg/kg groups, partial responders were among the patients with the lowest normalized peripheral clonal expansion, particularly in CD8+ T cells. On average, CD8+ T cells showed more expanded clones than CD4+ T cells after ivuxolimab. Which antigens the clonally expanded peripheral T cells were specific for was not determined.

Patients with autoimmune disease history or receiving systemic immunosuppression were excluded from the trial. In every dose cohort, peripheral blood was drawn for TCR sequencing at baseline, cycle 4 day 1, and cycle 7 day 1. Samples came from an open-label, multicenter, first-in-human phase I dose-escalation trial of ivuxolimab. Adults with locally advanced or metastatic melanoma, renal cell carcinoma, hepatocellular carcinoma or head and neck squamous cell carcinoma were enrolled in the trial. CD4+ and CD8+ T cells were sorted separately from peripheral blood before TCR sequencing. To note about this clone: Its target antigen remains unknown. One base away there is no much larger clone; base qualities are not given.

For sequencing of the TCRbeta CDR3 region, genomic DNA was extracted from the sorted cells. The immunoSEQ Assay was used for sequencing of TCRbeta CDR3 regions. In TCRdb, the immuneACCESS table is reduced to in-frame sequences with V and J assigned. These tables do not hold every clone; where another copy was compared, an unresolved V gene accounts for under half, and the others remain unexplained. This sample has roughly 100,000 clones in its table, and around 87% of those were observed once. The biggest ten clones account for about 0.33% of the sample. The sequence was collected from an adult with an advanced solid tumor such as melanoma, head and neck, liver or kidney cancer. Here the sequenced sample was CD4+ or CD8+ T cells sorted from blood, taken in a trial of the OX40 agonist ivuxolimab.

The nucleotide sequence reads as follows: TGTGCCAGCAGCCTTACATTCCCTGATTCACCCCTCCACTTT. It codes for CASSLTFPDSPLHF. The rearrangement joined TRBV7-9 to TRBJ1-6, with no reliable assignment of the D segment. Reading the germline V gene (reference sequence) gives CDR1 SEHNR and CDR2 FQNEAQ. Trimming at the junction amounts to 5 bases on V and 8 bases on J, and the germline ends lie 13 bases apart. Reading from cysteine to phenylalanine, the CDR3 counts 14 amino acids. Only CDR3 DNA remains: 42 bases, in frame from the first base.